The next 6 T cell receptor beta chains were all read from a single sample in a study of control samples from healthy donors and cancer patients. Here immunoSEQ multiplex PCR was the method, and the copy in TCRdb shows in-frame clones only, minus some. This table has about 170,000 clones, 75% to 95% appearing once. Sequenced sample: blood. The receptors originated from a woman aged 25 to 39 in good health.

The chain links TRBV12-3 or TRBV12-4 to TRBJ1-5, with a tentative D call TRBD1 (5 bases). V dropped 5 bases and J dropped 7 bases, with 12 bases sitting between them. CDR3 length: 13 residues. Here the CDR3 DNA reads TGTGCCAGCAGTGGAAGGGGAGGGCAGCCCCAGCATTTT. Protein: CASSGRGGQPQHF.

This sequence joins TRBV2 and TRBJ1-6, with D perhaps TRBD1 (6 bases). Trimming pared 6 bases from V and 2 bases from J, leaving 14 bases between. The CDR3 runs 16 residues. Per germline, CDR1 SNHLY and CDR2 FYNNEI. The CDR3 protein is CASRWGRDTYNSPLHF. CDR3 in DNA: TGTGCCAGCAGGTGGGGTCGGGACACCTATAATTCACCCCTCCACTTT.

This sequence joins TRBV2 and TRBJ1-1; D might be TRBD1 (5 bases). The length of the CDR3 is 14 residues. Germline V gene data show CDR1 as SNHLY and CDR2 as FYNNEI. The V end lost 3 bases, the J end lost 4 bases, and 12 bases lay between the germline ends. CDR3: CASSDPGEGTEAFF. The CDR3 coding sequence is TGTGCCAGCAGTGATCCGGGGGAAGGCACTGAAGCTTTCTTT.

The chain links TRBV3-1 (or the pseudogene TRBV3-2) to TRBJ1-2; no firm D call. V dropped 1 base and J dropped 7 bases, with 10 bases sitting between them. The germline CDR1 and CDR2 sequences are LGHDT and YNNKEL (reference sequence). CDR3 length: 13 amino acids. The CDR3 DNA reads as TGTGCCAGCAGCCAAGCCAGGTTCAGTGGCTACACCTTC. Protein product: CASSQARFSGYTF.

This clone was detected a few times. The V gene is TRBV15, the J gene TRBJ2-1; 11 bases fit TRBD1. This CDR3 comprises 18 residues. V was clipped by 0 bases and J by 4 bases; unmatched bases: 8. Germline-derived CDR1 and CDR2 are LNHNV and YYDKDF (reference sequence). CDR3 sequence: CATSRDRGQGGWYNEQFF. The CDR3 DNA is TGTGCCACCAGCAGAGATAGGGGACAGGGGGGGTGGTACAATGAGCAGTTCTTC.

The V and J genes are TRBV6-6 and TRBJ2-2; D possibly corresponds to TRBD2 (5 bases). Trimming shortened V by 1 base and J by 0 bases, and 6 bases separated the two germline ends. Germline V gene sequence: CDR1 MNHNY, CDR2 SVGAGI (reference sequence). The CDR3 has 15 amino acids. The CDR3 protein is CASSYYGTNTGELFF. The DNA of the CDR3 is TGTGCCAGCAGTTACTACGGGACGAACACCGGGGAGCTGTTTTTT.